This entry describes one TCR beta chain. The antigen remains unidentified. Profiled with immunoSEQ multiplex PCR; TCRdb holds only in-frame clones, not every one. The sample holds some 120,000 clones; roughly 89% are singletons and the top ten take 1.5% to 2%. This sample was taken from a study of cytomegalovirus exposure and HLA in healthy donors. Regarding the study as a whole: Three CMV-associated chains were confirmed in vitro to be specific for CMV antigens.

The germline gives CDR1 MDHEN, CDR2 SYDVKM. Germline trimming cut 6 bases from V and 3 bases from J; bases unmatched to any gene: 9. CDR3 size: 15 residues. While the first cohort had around 700 subjects, the donors belonged to the separate validation cohort of roughly 120 subjects. V is TRBV28 and J is TRBJ1-2; TRBD1 aligns across 8 bases. The material sequenced was PBMCs. This TCR derives from a woman aged 18 to 35 in good health and CMV-seronegative. In DNA, the CDR3 is TGTGCCAGCAGAACCGGGACAGGAAGGTACTATGGCTACACCTTC. Translated, it gives CASRTGTGRYYGYTF.